The sequence of this T cell receptor (beta chain) was determined in a study of blood T cell repertoires in COVID-19 (dated by TCRdb to 2018 to 2021). With respect to the entire study: Samples from collaborators originated in the United States, Italy and Spain and spanned both the acute and convalescent phases of COVID-19. The prospective study material was composed of cDNA or gDNA derived from T cells, B-cell-depleted T cells, or PBMCs. Subjects who had been exposed to COVID-19, were actively infected with it, or had recovered from it provided the deeply sampled blood TCRbeta repertoires that made up the dataset. The repertoires were made available in a free public database intended to serve as a resource for research on the immune response to SARS-CoV-2. Samples were obtained from the ongoing ImmuneRACE study (first 160 participants) and from roughly 1,300 subjects provided by 6 global collaborators. Sample metadata almost always included a de-identified subject ID, COVID-19 status, age in years and sex. Where available, HLA class I and class II types were taken from metadata supplied by the sample provider and were not determined by assay-based typing. The paper as a whole reports these results and caveats: The amount of clinical and demographic metadata varied by source and participant and was provided uncurated.

TCRbeta CDR3 regions were amplified from genomic DNA using the immunoSEQ Assay, a bias-controlled multiplex PCR. The study's own analysis went as follows. The number of nucleated cells in each sample was estimated from the amplification of reference gene primers within the assay. To quantify the absolute abundance of each unique TCRbeta CDR3 rearrangement, sequence reads were collapsed and filtered. For each sample, productive Simpson clonality was calculated by taking the square root of Simpson's diversity index across productive rearrangements. Sourced from immuneACCESS, this table was stored by TCRdb with only in-frame sequences that have V and J called. A share of the clones is absent; for the studies checked, an unresolved V gene accounts for under half, and the remainder has no known explanation. The V and J calls and the clone size are those of that table, but D and trimming were determined from the DNA. For this sample there are about 70,000 clones; 70% to 90% appear just once. The leading ten clones occupy around 6% of the sample.

Comment on this clone: Its antigen is unknown. No base quality values were provided; no much bigger clone lies one nucleotide off.

V loses 5 bases at its end and J loses 4 bases; junction bases beyond the gene matches: 16. The CDR3 measures 18 amino acids from cysteine to phenylalanine. CDR3 DNA only is kept here, 54 bases in frame from base 1. The germline V gene gives CDR1 as SGHNT and CDR2 as YENEEA. Each collaborating institution followed its own protocols to collect whole blood in K2EDTA tubes. Collaborator samples were shipped for TCRbeta analysis as frozen whole blood, isolated PBMCs, or DNA extracted from either sample type. The TCR comes from a woman aged 65 to 85 with acute or convalescent COVID-19. The sample taken for sequencing was peripheral blood. The chain is assembled from TRBV11-3 and TRBJ2-3; 9 central bases correspond to TRBD1. The CDR3 reads CASSTWAGDRAVADTQYF. The nucleotide sequence reads as follows: TGTGCCAGCAGCACTTGGGCCGGGGACAGGGCGGTTGCAGATACGCAGTATTTT.